This T cell receptor (beta chain) was retrieved from a study of T cell responses to AZD1222 COVID-19 vaccine (dated by TCRdb to about 2021). Describing the broader study: AZD1222 recipients whose second dose came at about 4 weeks and those whose second dose came at about 12 weeks were combined into one group, since spike-specific TCR depth and breadth did not differ between the two schedules. TCR sequencing was performed for roughly 240 trial participants, of whom about 200 were given two doses of AZD1222 and 26 were given two doses of MenACWY control vaccine. Enrollment into the trials was organized by age into subgroups of 18-55, 56-69 and 70-plus years, and those subgroups contained around 150, 28 and 57 TCR-sequenced participants, respectively. What the work shows at the level of the full study, not this receptor alone: Reportedly, close to half of the unique spike-specific TCRs recognized epitopes lying outside the regions that are mutated in the B.1.351 and B.1.1.7 variants. A significant rise in spike-specific TCR breadth and depth was observed after two AZD1222 doses relative to day 0 and relative to MenACWY recipients. Participants were mostly white British and included more females than males, and it was suggested by the authors that clonal diversity may have been underestimated. Conclusions about previously exposed vaccinees were limited because only five to seven AZD1222 recipients were SARS-CoV-2 seropositive at baseline. The 56-69-year group was small, and its depth increase did not reach significance, likely because of low power. Because no day 14 peak-response samples were available, repertoires were characterized only after the peak T cell response. CD4 TCRs associated with the vaccine covered the entire spike protein, and the dominant responses were in regions 160-218 and 743-854.

The sample's time point, from its label and the paper: baseline before first vaccination. Vaccinee samples came from UK trials COV001 and COV002, including a single-blind randomized controlled phase 2/3 trial of AZD1222 (ChAdOx1 nCoV-19) in healthy adults. For TCRbeta chain sequencing, PBMC samples were collected from trial participants at day 0 and at day 28 after the second dose. The CDR3 measures 16 amino acids from cysteine to phenylalanine. Only the CDR3 region is kept as DNA, spanning 48 bases read in frame from base 1. Per the germline V gene, SGHRS is the CDR1 and YFSETQ is the CDR2. The trim is 2 bases for V and 2 bases for J, with a gap of 17 bases between the germline ends. A remark on this clone: Its specific antigen is unknown. The record has no base qualities; no much larger clone is one base away.

The CDR3 regions of human TCRbeta chains were analyzed by immunosequencing. The original pipeline was this. TCRs in the repertoires were compared against a reference library of SARS-CoV-2-specific TCRs that had been generated with the MIRA antigen-specificity platform. Breadth was defined as the fraction of unique TCRs that were SARS-CoV-2-associated. Depth was defined as the fraction of total T cells that were SARS-CoV-2-associated. Using the MIRA data, every spike-specific TCR was mapped to the spike region that the TCR reacted to and assigned to either a CD4 or a CD8 class. Log10-transformed breadth and depth values were compared by one-way ANOVA with Sidak's multiple comparisons tests. Entries here come from immuneACCESS through TCRdb and include only in-frame sequences with V and J called. Some clones fail to appear in such tables; in the studies checked, an unresolved V gene covers under half of the shortfall, and the cause of the remainder is unknown. Clone size and V and J calls were adopted from that table, with D and trimming inferred from the DNA. This sample is represented by roughly 100,000 clones; 91% of them were singletons. Under 60% of the sample rests with the top ten.

The V and J segments used are TRBV5-1 and TRBJ2-7; the D call is possibly TRBD1 or TRBD2, each sharing 6 bases. The source of this sequence is an adult in good health. Sequenced here: peripheral blood, sampled on day 0 of AZD1222 vaccination. This receptor has the CDR3 CASSFPRGRPTYEQYF. The nucleotides read TGCGCCAGCAGCTTTCCCCGGGGGCGGCCGACCTACGAGCAGTACTTC.